This T cell receptor beta chain emerged from a study of CD8 T cells in Susac syndrome. CDR1 and CDR2 from the germline V gene are SGHAT and FQNNGV. V lost 1 base, J lost 3 bases, and 13 bases lay in between. This CDR3 comprises 15 residues. RNA amounts of about 0.5 to 1 ug underwent reverse transcription with random hexamers. Amplification of TCR beta CDR3 across 54 Vbeta and 13 Jbeta was performed with immunoSEQ multiplex PCR. TCRdb processed the immunoSEQ multiplex PCR reads anew with MiXCR; each CDR3 protein has one entry. The repertoire holds about 300,000 distinct CDR3 sequences, roughly 90% seen once, with roughly 0.17% in the top ten. TCR beta from blood CD8+ and CD4+ T cells was sequenced. In the multiple sclerosis control group, patients were treatment-naive and had stable or active relapsing-remitting disease. The TEMRA cells underwent FACS enrichment, while the CD8+ and CD4+ T cells underwent negative isolation.

The sample taken for sequencing was CD8+ T cells from PBMCs. The clonotype was recovered from a human donor with multiple sclerosis. The gene calls are TRBV11-2 and TRBJ2-7, with D tentatively TRBD2 (5 bases). The CDR3 DNA reads as TGTGCCAGCAGCTTAGCGGTTAGCGAGGGCTACGAGCAGTACTTC. Its protein is CASSLAVSEGYEQYF.